This T cell receptor (beta chain) is drawn from a study of cytomegalovirus exposure and HLA in healthy donors. Study-level points and caveats: According to reports, the classifier identified cytomegalovirus status with high specificity and sensitivity. TCR sequences were mostly rare, though some public TCRs occurred in many donors.

Some clones are missing from TCRdb's copy, which holds only in-frame ones; the method was immunoSEQ multiplex PCR. The data hold more than 85,000 clones, with about 88% observed a single time. The CDR3 covers 14 residues. With 5 bases clipped from V and 5 bases from J, the junction kept 7 bases outside the gene matches. Germline V gene data show CDR1 as KGHSH and CDR2 as LQKENI. On this clone: Its target is unknown.

The V call is TRBV18, the J call TRBJ2-5; the match to TRBD1 covers 8 bases. This clonotype originated in a woman aged 18 to 35 in good health and CMV-seronegative. Specimen: PBMCs. This CDR3 reads CASSEGQGTETQYF. The CDR3, as DNA: TGTGCCAGCTCAGAAGGACAGGGAACGGAGACCCAGTACTTC.